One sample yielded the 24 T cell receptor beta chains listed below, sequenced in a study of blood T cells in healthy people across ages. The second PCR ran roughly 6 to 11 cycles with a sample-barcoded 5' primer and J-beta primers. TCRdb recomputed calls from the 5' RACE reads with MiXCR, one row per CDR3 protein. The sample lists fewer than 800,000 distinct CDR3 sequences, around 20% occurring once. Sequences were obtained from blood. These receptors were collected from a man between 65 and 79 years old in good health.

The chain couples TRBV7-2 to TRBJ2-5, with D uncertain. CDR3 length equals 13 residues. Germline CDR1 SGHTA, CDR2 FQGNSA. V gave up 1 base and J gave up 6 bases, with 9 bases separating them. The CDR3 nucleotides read TGTGCCAGCAGCTTAGGGGGTCGGAAGACCCAGTACTTC. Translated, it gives CASSLGGRKTQYF.

The CDR3 bases are TGTGCCAGCAGGACGTCCGGATCAGACGAGCAGTACTTC. Translation gives CASRTSGSDEQYF. This chain links TRBV7-2 with TRBJ2-1, with D unclear. The DNA end is more similar to TRBJ2-7, so the J call may be wrong. CDR3 length: 13 amino acids. In germline, CDR1 is SGHTA, CDR2 FQGNSA.

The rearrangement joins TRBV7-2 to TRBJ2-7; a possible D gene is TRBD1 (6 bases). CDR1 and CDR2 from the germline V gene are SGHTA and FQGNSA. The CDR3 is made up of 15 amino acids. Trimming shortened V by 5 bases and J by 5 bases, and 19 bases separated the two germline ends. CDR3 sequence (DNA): TGTGCCAGCAGCCCCCCCCGGACAGCTTCCCACGAGCAGTACTTC. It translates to CASSPPRTASHEQYF. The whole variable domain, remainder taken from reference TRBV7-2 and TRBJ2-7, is GAGVSQSPSNKVTEKGKDVELRCDPISGHTALYWYRQSLGQGLEFLIYFQGNSAPDKSGLPSDRFSAERTGGSVSTLTIQRTQQEDSAVYLCASSPPRTASHEQYFGPGTRLTVT.

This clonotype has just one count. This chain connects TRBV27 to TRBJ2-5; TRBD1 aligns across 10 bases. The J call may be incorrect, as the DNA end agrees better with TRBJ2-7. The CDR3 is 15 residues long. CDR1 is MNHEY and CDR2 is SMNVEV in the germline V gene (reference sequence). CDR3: CASVSGTGDTYEQYF. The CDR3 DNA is TGTGCCAGCGTCTCCGGGACAGGGGATACCTACGAGCAGTACTTC.

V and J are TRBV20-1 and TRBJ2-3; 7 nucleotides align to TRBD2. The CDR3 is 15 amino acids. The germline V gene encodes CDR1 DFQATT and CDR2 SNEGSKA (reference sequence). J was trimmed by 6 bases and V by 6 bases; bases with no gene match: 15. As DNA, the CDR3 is TGCAGTGCCCCCCGGGTAGCGGGTCTCCAGGATACGCAGTATTTT. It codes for CSAPRVAGLQDTQYF.

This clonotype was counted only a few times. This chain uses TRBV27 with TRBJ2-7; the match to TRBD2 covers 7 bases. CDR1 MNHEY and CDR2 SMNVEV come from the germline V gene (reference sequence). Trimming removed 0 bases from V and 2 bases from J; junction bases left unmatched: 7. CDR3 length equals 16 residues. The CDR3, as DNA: TGTGCCAGCAGTTTATCGATGGCGGGAGTGGCCTACGAGCAGTACTTC. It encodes CASSLSMAGVAYEQYF.

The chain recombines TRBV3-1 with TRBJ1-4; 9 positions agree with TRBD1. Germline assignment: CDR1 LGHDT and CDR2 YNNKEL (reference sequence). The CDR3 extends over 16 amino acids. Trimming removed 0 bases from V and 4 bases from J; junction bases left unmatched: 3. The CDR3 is CASSQEGQGHNEKLFF. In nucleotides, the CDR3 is TGTGCCAGCAGCCAAGAAGGACAGGGGCATAATGAAAAACTGTTTTTT.

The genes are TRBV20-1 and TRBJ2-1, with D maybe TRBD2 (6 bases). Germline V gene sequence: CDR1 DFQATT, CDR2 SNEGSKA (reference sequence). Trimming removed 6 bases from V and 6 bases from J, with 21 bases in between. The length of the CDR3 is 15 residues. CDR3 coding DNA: TGCAGTGCGCCCTCACTAGCTTCCAATCTCAATGAGCAGTTCTTC. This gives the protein CSAPSLASNLNEQFF.

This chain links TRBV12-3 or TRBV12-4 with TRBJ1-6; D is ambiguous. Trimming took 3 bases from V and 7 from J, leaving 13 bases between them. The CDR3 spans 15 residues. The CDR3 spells CASSFSSGGNSPLHF. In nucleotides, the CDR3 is TGTGCCAGCAGTTTCTCGAGTGGTGGGAATTCACCCCTCCACTTT.

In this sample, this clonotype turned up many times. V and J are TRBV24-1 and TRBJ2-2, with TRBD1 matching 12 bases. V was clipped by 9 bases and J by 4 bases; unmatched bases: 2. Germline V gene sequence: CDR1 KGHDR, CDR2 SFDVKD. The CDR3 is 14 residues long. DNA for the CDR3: TGTGCCACCGAGGGACAGGGGGCCACCGGGGAGCTGTTTTTT. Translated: CATEGQGATGELFF.

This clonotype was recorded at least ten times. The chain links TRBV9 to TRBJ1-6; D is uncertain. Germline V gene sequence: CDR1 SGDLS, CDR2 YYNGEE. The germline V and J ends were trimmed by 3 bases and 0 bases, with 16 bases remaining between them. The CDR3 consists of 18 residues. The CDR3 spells CASSDGPIPNSYNSPLHF. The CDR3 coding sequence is TGTGCCAGCAGCGATGGACCGATACCTAACTCCTATAATTCACCCCTCCACTTT.

CDR3 amino acids: CASRIAGTPWDEQFF. CDR3 bases: TGTGCCAGCAGGATAGCGGGGACGCCATGGGATGAGCAGTTCTTC. J is TRBJ2-1 and V is TRBV3-1, with TRBD2 matching over 8 bases. The junction had 12 bases not matched to a gene; V was cut back by 6 bases and J by 8 bases. The CDR3 has 15 residues. The germline gives CDR1 LGHDT, CDR2 YNNKEL (reference sequence).

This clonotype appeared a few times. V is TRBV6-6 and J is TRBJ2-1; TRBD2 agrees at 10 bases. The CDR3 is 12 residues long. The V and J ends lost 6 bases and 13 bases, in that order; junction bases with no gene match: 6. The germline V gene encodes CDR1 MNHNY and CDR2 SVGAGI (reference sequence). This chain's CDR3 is CASRREREGQFF. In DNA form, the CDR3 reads TGTGCCAGCAGACGCGAGCGGGAGGGACAGTTCTTC.

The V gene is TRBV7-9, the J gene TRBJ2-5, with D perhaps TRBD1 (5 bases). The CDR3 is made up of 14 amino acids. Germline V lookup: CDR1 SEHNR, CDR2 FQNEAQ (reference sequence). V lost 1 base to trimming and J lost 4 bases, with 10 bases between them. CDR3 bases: TGTGCCAGCAGCTTAGTAGGCACAGGAGAGACCCAGTACTTC. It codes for CASSLVGTGETQYF.

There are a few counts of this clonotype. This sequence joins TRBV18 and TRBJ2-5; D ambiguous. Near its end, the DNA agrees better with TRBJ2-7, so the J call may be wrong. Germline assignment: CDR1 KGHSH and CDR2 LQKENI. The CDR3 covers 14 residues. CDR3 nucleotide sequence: TGTGCCAGCTCACCCCAGGCGAGGCCCTACGAGCAGTACTTC. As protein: CASSPQARPYEQYF.

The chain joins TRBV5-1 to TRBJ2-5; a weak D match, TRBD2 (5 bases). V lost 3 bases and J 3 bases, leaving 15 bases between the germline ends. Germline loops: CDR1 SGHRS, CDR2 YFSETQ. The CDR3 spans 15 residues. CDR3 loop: CASSSTPGSEETQYF. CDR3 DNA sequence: TGCGCCAGCAGCTCCACGCCGGGGAGCGAAGAGACCCAGTACTTC.

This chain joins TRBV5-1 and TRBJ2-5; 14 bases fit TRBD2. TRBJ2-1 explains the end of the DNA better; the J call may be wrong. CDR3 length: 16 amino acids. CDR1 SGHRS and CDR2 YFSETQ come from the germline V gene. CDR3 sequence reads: CASSLRGLAGDHEQFF. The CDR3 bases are TGCGCCAGCAGCTTGAGGGGACTAGCGGGAGATCATGAGCAGTTCTTC.

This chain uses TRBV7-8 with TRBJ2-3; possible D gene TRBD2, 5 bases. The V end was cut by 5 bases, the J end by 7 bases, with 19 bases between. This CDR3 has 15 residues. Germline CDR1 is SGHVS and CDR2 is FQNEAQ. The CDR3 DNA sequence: TGTGCCAGCAGCATCGGAGAAGAGGGAATTAATACGCAGTATTTT. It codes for CASSIGEEGINTQYF. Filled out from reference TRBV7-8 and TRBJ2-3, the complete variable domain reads GAGVSQSPRYKVAKRGQDVALRCDPISGHVSLFWYQQALGQGPEFLTYFQNEAQLDKSGLPSDRFFAERPEGSVSTLKIQRTQQEDSAVYLCASSIGEEGINTQYFGPGTRLTVL.

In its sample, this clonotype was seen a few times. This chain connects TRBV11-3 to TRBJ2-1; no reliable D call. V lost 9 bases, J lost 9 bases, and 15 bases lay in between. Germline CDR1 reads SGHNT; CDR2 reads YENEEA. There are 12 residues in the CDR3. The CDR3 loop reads CASSVGPSEQFF. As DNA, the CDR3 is TGTGCCAGTTCCGTAGGTCCGTCTGAGCAGTTCTTC.

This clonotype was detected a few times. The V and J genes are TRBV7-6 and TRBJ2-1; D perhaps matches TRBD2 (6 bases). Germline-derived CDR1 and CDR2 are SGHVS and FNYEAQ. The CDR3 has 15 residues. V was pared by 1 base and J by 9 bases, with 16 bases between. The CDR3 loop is CASSLGAGGLGEQFF. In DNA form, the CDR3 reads TGTGCCAGCAGCTTAGGGGCCGGGGGATTGGGTGAGCAGTTCTTC.

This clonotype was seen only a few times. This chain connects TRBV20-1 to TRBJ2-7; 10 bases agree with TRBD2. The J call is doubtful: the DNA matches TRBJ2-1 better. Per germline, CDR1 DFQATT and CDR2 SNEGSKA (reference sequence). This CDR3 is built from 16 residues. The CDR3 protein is CSATLAGAGNYNEQFF. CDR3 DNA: TGCAGTGCTACCCTAGCGGGAGCTGGTAATTACAATGAGCAGTTCTTC.

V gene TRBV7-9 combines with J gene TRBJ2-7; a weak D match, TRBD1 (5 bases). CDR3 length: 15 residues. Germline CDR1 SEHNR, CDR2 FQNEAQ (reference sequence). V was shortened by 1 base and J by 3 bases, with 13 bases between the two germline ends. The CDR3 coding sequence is TGTGCCAGCAGCTTAGTCGGGTCGGACAACTACGAGCAGTACTTC. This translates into CASSLVGSDNYEQYF.

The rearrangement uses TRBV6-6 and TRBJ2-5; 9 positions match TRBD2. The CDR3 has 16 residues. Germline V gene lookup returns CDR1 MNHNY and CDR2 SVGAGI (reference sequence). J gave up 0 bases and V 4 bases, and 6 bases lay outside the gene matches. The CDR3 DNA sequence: TGTGCCAGCAGTTTGACTCTAGCGGGACACCAAGAGACCCAGTACTTC. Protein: CASSLTLAGHQETQYF.

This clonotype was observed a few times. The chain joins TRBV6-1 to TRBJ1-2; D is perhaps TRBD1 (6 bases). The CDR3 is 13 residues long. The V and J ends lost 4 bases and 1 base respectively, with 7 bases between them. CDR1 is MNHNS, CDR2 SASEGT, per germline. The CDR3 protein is CASSVRGNYGYTF. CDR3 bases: TGTGCCAGCAGTGTCAGGGGTAACTATGGCTACACCTTC.